This entry lists 27 T cell receptor beta chains sequenced from one sample in a study of shared clonotypes between healthy human individuals. Using immunoSEQ multiplex PCR, the repertoire was profiled, and TCRdb retains in-frame clones only, with some absent. The data contain 550,000 to 700,000 clones, 73% of them singletons. The specimen sequenced was memory CD4+ T cells sorted from blood. This sample's subset: CD45RA-negative fraction. The receptors derive from a woman aged 25 to 45 in good health.

There are a few counts of this clone. V usage is TRBV7-9 and J usage is TRBJ1-1, with 9 nucleotides matching TRBD1. Germline CDR1 reads SEHNR; CDR2 reads FQNEAQ (reference sequence). Trimming removed 5 bases from V and 3 bases from J; junction bases left unmatched: 7. The CDR3 extends over 15 amino acids. Written as DNA, the CDR3 is TGTGCCAGCAGCCGCTGGACAGGGGTATACACTGAAGCTTTCTTT. Translated, it gives CASSRWTGVYTEAFF.

V usage is TRBV5-6 and J usage is TRBJ2-7; TRBD2 is a possible D gene (5 bases). Germline CDR1 is SGHDT and CDR2 is YYEEEE. The CDR3 runs to 14 residues. V lost 7 bases, J lost 6 bases, and 20 bases lay in between. The CDR3 region has the DNA TGTGCCAGCTGTAACAGCGGAGCATCAATCGAGCAGTACTTC. It encodes CASCNSGASIEQYF.

The genes are TRBV2 and TRBJ2-1; TRBD2 matches 7 bases. The V segment lost 4 bases and the J segment 9 bases; nucleotides outside the gene matches: 6. Per the germline V gene, CDR1 is SNHLY and CDR2 is FYNNEI. The CDR3 spans 13 residues. CDR3 in amino acids: CASSGAGAIEQFF. Written as DNA, the CDR3 is TGTGCCAGCAGTGGGGCGGGAGCCATTGAGCAGTTCTTC.

The chain recombines TRBV18 with TRBJ1-2, with 9 bases matching TRBD1. Germline V gene sequence: CDR1 KGHSH, CDR2 LQKENI. The CDR3 length is 14 residues. Trimming took 6 bases from V and 4 from J; bases not matched to a gene: 6. CDR3 sequence: CASSLGQGSYGYTF. CDR3 nucleotides: TGTGCCAGCTCGTTGGGACAGGGCTCCTATGGCTACACCTTC.

The rearrangement links TRBV29-1 to TRBJ1-2, with D possibly matching TRBD1 (5 bases). V dropped 4 bases and J dropped 3 bases, with 18 bases sitting between them. This CDR3 is built from 15 residues. The germline V gene encodes CDR1 SQVTM and CDR2 ANQGSEA. The CDR3 DNA follows: TGCAGCGTTGGGCGGGGTCCGGGGGATGACTATGGCTACACCTTC. Its protein product is CSVGRGPGDDYGYTF.

This CDR3 is CASSLGPGESNYGYTF. The DNA of the CDR3 is TGTGCCAGCAGCCTAGGGCCGGGGGAATCAAACTATGGCTACACCTTC. The chain is built from TRBV4-2 and TRBJ1-2; TRBD1 might be the D (5 bases). The CDR3 loop spans 16 amino acids. The germline gives CDR1 LGHNA, CDR2 YNFKEQ. Trimming took off 4 bases at V and 2 bases at J, with 17 bases between the two ends.

This chain connects TRBV10-3 to TRBJ2-7; 8 bases agree with TRBD2. The CDR3 consists of 16 residues. With V trimmed by 3 bases and J by 3 bases, 10 bases remained unmatched. Germline V gives CDR1 ENHRY, CDR2 SYGVKD. In DNA, the CDR3 is TGTGCCATCAGTGACGAGGGACTAGTGAGGAACTACGAGCAGTACTTC. This translates into CAISDEGLVRNYEQYF.

This clone turned up a few times. J is TRBJ1-2 and V is TRBV5-4; D might be TRBD1 (6 bases). In germline, CDR1 is SGHNT, CDR2 YYREEE (reference sequence). The CDR3 is 13 amino acids. The ends were cut back, 1 base at V and 8 bases at J, with 12 bases in the middle. DNA for the CDR3: TGTGCCAGCAGCTTGCCAAGGGGGGTCGGCTACACCTTC. Protein: CASSLPRGVGYTF.

The chain is built from TRBV2 and TRBJ1-2; D remains unclear. The CDR3 totals 16 residues. Germline values: CDR1 SNHLY, CDR2 FYNNEI. With 6 bases removed from V and 0 bases from J, the gap between germline ends came to 17 bases. CDR3 protein: CASSPLVSLANYGYTF. The CDR3 DNA follows: TGTGCCAGCAGCCCTCTAGTCAGTTTAGCTAACTATGGCTACACCTTC.

A remark on this clone: Different DNA sequences within this sample yield the same CDR3. The rearrangement links TRBV18 to TRBJ1-2; 10 bases match TRBD1. V shed 3 bases, J shed 2 bases, and the junction held 3 bases outside the gene matches. The germline CDR1 and CDR2 sequences are KGHSH and LQKENI. CDR3 length: 15 residues. The chain's CDR3 is CASSPGTGENYGYTF. The CDR3 DNA is TGTGCCAGCTCACCGGGGACAGGGGAGAACTATGGCTACACCTTC.

The rearrangement uses TRBV5-1 and TRBJ2-7; weak D call: TRBD2 (6 bases). Germline CDR1 is SGHRS and CDR2 is YFSETQ. V was shortened by 4 bases and J by 6 bases, with 20 bases between the two germline ends. This CDR3 has 15 residues. In DNA form, the CDR3 reads TGCGCCAGCAGCCCGACGCCCGGGGGACGCGCCGAGCAGTACTTC. It is translated as CASSPTPGGRAEQYF.

To note about this clone: A far larger clone is one nucleotide away, so this likely arose from a read error. V is TRBV9 and J is TRBJ1-3; D is unresolved. The CDR3 loop spans 14 amino acids. Germline V lookup: CDR1 SGDLS, CDR2 YYNGEE. The CDR3 protein is CAGSVNSQGNTIYF. The DNA for the CDR3 is TGTGCCGGCAGCGTAAACAGCCAAGGAAACACCATATATTTT. Together with reference TRBV9 and TRBJ1-3, the CDR3 gives the full variable domain: DSGVTQTPKHLITATGQRVTLRCSPRSGDLSVYWYQQSLDQGLQFLIQYYNGEERAKGNILERFSAQQFPDLHSELNLSSLELGDSALYFCAGSVNSQGNTIYFGEGSWLTVV.

The chain uses TRBV7-8 and TRBJ2-7, with 11 bases fitting TRBD2. Trimming removed 7 bases from V and 1 base from J; junction bases left unmatched: 6. The germline V gene has CDR1 SGHVS and CDR2 FQNEAQ. The CDR3 contains 15 residues. The CDR3 sequence: CASNPGLAVSYEQYF. The CDR3 DNA sequence: TGTGCCAGCAACCCGGGACTAGCGGTTTCCTACGAGCAGTACTTC.

This chain connects TRBV28 to TRBJ1-2; a possible D gene is TRBD1 (5 bases). Germline V lookup: CDR1 MDHEN, CDR2 SYDVKM. The CDR3 loop spans 14 amino acids. V was trimmed by 10 bases and J by 8 bases, leaving 23 bases between them. The CDR3 loop reads CATRDPGTVRGYTF. In DNA form, the CDR3 reads TGTGCCACACGTGACCCCGGGACGGTAAGAGGCTACACCTTC.

The chain has TRBV28 and TRBJ2-7, with TRBD2 matching over 7 bases. V was clipped by 5 bases and J by 6 bases; unmatched bases: 7. This CDR3 spans 13 amino acids. CDR1 is MDHEN, CDR2 SYDVKM, per germline. Written as DNA, the CDR3 is TGTGCCAGCAGTGGAGCGGGAACTGGCGAGCAGTACTTC. It encodes CASSGAGTGEQYF.

The chain employs TRBV27 and TRBJ2-5, with D uncertain. The CDR3 spans 14 residues. V was clipped by 2 bases and J by 0 bases, with 7 bases between them. Germline V gene sequence: CDR1 MNHEY, CDR2 SMNVEV (reference sequence). The CDR3 bases are TGTGCCAGCAGTTTAAATGGGAACCAAGAGACCCAGTACTTC. Encoded protein: CASSLNGNQETQYF.

The rearrangement uses TRBV4-3 and TRBJ1-1; D uncertain. The germline V gene has CDR1 LGHNA and CDR2 YSLEER. The CDR3 spans 13 residues. Trimming pared 0 bases from V and 10 bases from J, leaving 12 bases between. The CDR3, as DNA: TGCGCCAGCAGCCAAGATCGAGCGGATGGAGCTTTCTTT. Its translation is CASSQDRADGAFF.

V and J are TRBV7-1 and TRBJ2-6, with D perhaps TRBD1 (5 bases). TRBV7-1 falls under the ORF class, with uncertain function. The CDR3 is 17 amino acids. V was trimmed by 4 bases and J by 5 bases, leaving 18 bases between them. The CDR3 loop reads CASSLRRGQSRANVLTF. CDR3 sequence (DNA): TGTGCCAGCAGCTTGCGTCGAGGACAAAGTCGGGCCAACGTCCTGACTTTC.

The CDR3 region has the DNA TGTGCCAGCAGCTTACAGGCGAGCTCTGGAAACACCATATATTTT. Amino acid sequence: CASSLQASSGNTIYF. The gene calls are TRBV7-3 and TRBJ1-3; D remains unclear. The CDR3 extends over 15 amino acids. V lost 2 bases and J lost 0, with 8 bases in between. The germline V gene encodes CDR1 SGHTA and CDR2 FQGTGA.

This clone was detected only a few times. Other DNA sequences in this specimen translate into the identical CDR3. The chain combines TRBV9 with TRBJ2-3; 7 bases are shared with TRBD2. The CDR3 runs 15 residues. The V gene's germline CDR1 is SGDLS and CDR2 YYNGEE. V lost 0 bases and J lost 0; bases outside the gene matches: 1. The CDR3, as DNA: TGTGCCAGCAGCGTAGGAGCGGGGAGCACAGATACGCAGTATTTT. This gives the protein CASSVGAGSTDTQYF. The full variable domain, completed using reference TRBV9 and TRBJ2-3, is DSGVTQTPKHLITATGQRVTLRCSPRSGDLSVYWYQQSLDQGLQFLIQYYNGEERAKGNILERFSAQQFPDLHSELNLSSLELGDSALYFCASSVGAGSTDTQYFGPGTRLTVL.

The count of this clone is one. The CDR3 is CASSLMGALRGYEQYF. CDR3 DNA: TGTGCCAGCAGCTTAATGGGAGCCTTGAGAGGCTACGAGCAGTACTTC. The genes are TRBV7-2 and TRBJ2-7; possible D gene TRBD2, 5 bases. V shed 2 bases and J shed 3 bases, with 17 bases lying between them. The CDR3 runs to 16 residues. Looked up from germline, CDR1 is SGHTA and CDR2 is FQGNSA.

V gene TRBV28 combines with J gene TRBJ2-5; possibly TRBD2 for D (6 bases). This CDR3 is 13 amino acids long. Germline CDR1 and CDR2: MDHEN and SYDVKM. V was shortened by 8 bases and J by 5 bases, with 15 bases between the two germline ends. This CDR3 reads CASSPGTLETQYF. CDR3 DNA sequence: TGTGCCAGCTCACCAGGGACTTTGGAGACCCAGTACTTC.

This clone was observed at least ten times. This chain links TRBV11-1 with TRBJ2-3; D is unresolved. With 0 bases removed from V and 1 base from J, the gap between germline ends came to 11 bases. The CDR3 is 16 residues long. Looked up from germline, CDR1 is SGHAT and CDR2 is FQDESV (reference sequence). CDR3 bases: TGTGCCAGCAGCTTAGCGCTGGGTCGCGGCACAGATACGCAGTATTTT. Amino acids: CASSLALGRGTDTQYF. The entire variable domain, with the rest obtained from reference TRBV11-1 and TRBJ2-3, is as follows: EAEVAQSPRYKITEKSQAVAFWCDPISGHATLYWYRQILGQGPELLVQFQDESVVDDSQLPKDRFSAERLKGVDSTLKIQPAELGDSAMYLCASSLALGRGTDTQYFGPGTRLTVL.

This chain uses TRBV7-8 with TRBJ2-2; 13 positions match TRBD2. The CDR3 covers 18 residues. J lost 3 bases, V lost 5 bases, and 9 bases had no gene match. Germline-derived CDR1 and CDR2 are SGHVS and FQNEAQ. CDR3 bases: TGTGCCAGCAGCCAACCACTAGCGGGAGGGCCTTACACCGGGGAGCTGTTTTTT. Its protein product is CASSQPLAGGPYTGELFF.

Points on this clone: Other nucleotide sequences from this sample produce the same CDR3. This chain connects TRBV2 to TRBJ2-7; D gene ambiguous. Per germline, CDR1 SNHLY and CDR2 FYNNEI. Trimming removed 4 bases from V and 4 bases from J, with 5 bases in between. The CDR3 loop spans 11 amino acids. DNA for the CDR3: TGTGCCAGCAGTGCAGATTACGAGCAGTACTTC. As protein: CASSADYEQYF.

CDR3 region: CASSIRQGGDTEAFF. CDR3 DNA: TGCGCCAGCAGCATACGACAGGGGGGAGATACTGAAGCTTTCTTT. This chain connects TRBV5-1 to TRBJ1-1; TRBD1 aligns across 9 bases. Losses at the gene ends were 4 bases for V and 5 bases for J; bases not matched to a gene: 9. The CDR3 runs to 15 residues. The germline gives CDR1 SGHRS, CDR2 YFSETQ.

The chain is built from TRBV7-2 and TRBJ2-7; D is undetermined. Trimming left V 5 bases short and J 6 bases short, with 14 bases between. The CDR3 sequence is 13 residues long. The germline CDR1 and CDR2 sequences are SGHTA and FQGNSA. The CDR3 protein is CASSAGDFLEQYF. Here the CDR3 DNA reads TGTGCCAGCAGCGCAGGCGACTTTCTCGAGCAGTACTTC.